This T cell receptor (beta chain) was identified in a study of blood T cells in healthy people across ages. Findings and limits, study-wide: Researchers judged that diversity estimates from one million T cells fell short of true values.

Each sample yielded at least 5.5 micrograms of PBMC total RNA. Germline CDR1 is SGHRS and CDR2 is YFSETQ. CDR3 length equals 16 residues. The junction had 7 bases not matched to a gene; V was cut back by 4 bases and J by 4 bases. This clonotype was seen only a few times. The target antigen is unknown. Using a J-beta primer mix together with a sample-barcoded 5' primer, a second PCR was run for roughly 6 to 12 cycles. Researchers report that a template-switch adaptor with 12 random nucleotides tagged each cDNA molecule. A minimum of 2.5 million CDR3-containing paired-end reads was obtained for each sample. TCRdb re-called the 5' RACE reads through MiXCR, storing one row per CDR3 protein. The sample lists hundreds of thousands of distinct CDR3 sequences, approximately 30% occurring once.

The chain carries TRBV5-1 and TRBJ2-2, with 10 positions matching TRBD1. This receptor was taken from a woman aged 80 or older in good health. Sequenced: blood. DNA for the CDR3: TGCGCCAGCAGCCGGGAGGGACAGGGGAGCACCGGGGAGCTGTTTTTT. Amino acids: CASSREGQGSTGELFF.